These 3 T cell receptor beta chains were sequenced from one sample in a study of CD8 T cells in Susac syndrome. An amount of RNA that ranged from roughly 0.5 to 1 ug was reverse transcribed with random hexamers. TCRdb independently ran MiXCR on the immunoSEQ multiplex PCR reads; one entry per CDR3 protein. The data contain 150,000 to 200,000 distinct CDR3 sequences, roughly 95% of them seen just once; the ten biggest clones take up 0.1%. Sequencing was done on a sample of CD4+ T cells from PBMCs. The receptors originated from a human donor in good health.

This clonotype was picked up one time. V is TRBV28 and J is TRBJ1-5; TRBD1 matches at 7 bases. In germline, CDR1 is MDHEN, CDR2 SYDVKM. With 10 bases clipped from V and 3 bases from J, the junction kept 6 bases outside the gene matches. This CDR3 region has 13 residues. CDR3 DNA sequence: TGTGCCACCGCTGGGACAGTCAATCAGCCCCAGCATTTT. This gives the protein CATAGTVNQPQHF.

The V and J genes are TRBV28 and TRBJ1-5; TRBD1 agrees at 9 bases. Per germline, CDR1 MDHEN and CDR2 SYDVKM. J lost 4 bases, V lost 5 bases, and 6 bases had no gene match. The CDR3 spans 15 residues. The DNA for the CDR3 is TGTGCCAGCAGTCCCCCGGGACAGGGTAATCAGCCCCAGCATTTT. Amino acids: CASSPPGQGNQPQHF.

V gene TRBV20-1 combines with J gene TRBJ2-1; TRBD1 aligns across 7 bases. V shed 4 bases, J shed 5 bases, and the junction held 8 bases outside the gene matches. CDR1 is DFQATT, CDR2 SNEGSKA, per germline (reference sequence). The CDR3 runs 14 residues. The CDR3 sequence: CSANPGTEDNEQFF. In DNA form, the CDR3 reads TGCAGTGCTAACCCCGGGACAGAAGACAATGAGCAGTTCTTC.